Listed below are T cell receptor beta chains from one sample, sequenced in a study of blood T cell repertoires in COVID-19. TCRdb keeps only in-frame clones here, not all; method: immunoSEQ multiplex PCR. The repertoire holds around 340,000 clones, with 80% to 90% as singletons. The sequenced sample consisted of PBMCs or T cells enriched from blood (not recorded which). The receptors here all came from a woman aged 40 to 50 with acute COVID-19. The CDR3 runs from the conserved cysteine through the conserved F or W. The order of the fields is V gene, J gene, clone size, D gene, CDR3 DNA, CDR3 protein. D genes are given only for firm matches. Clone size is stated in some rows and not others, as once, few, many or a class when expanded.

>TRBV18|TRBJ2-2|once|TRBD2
TGTGCCAGCTCACCACCAGGGACTAGCTTGCCCGGGGAGCTGTTTTTT
CASSPPGTSLPGELFF
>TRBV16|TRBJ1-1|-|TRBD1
TGTGCCAGCAGCCAAGGACAGGGCAACACTGAAGCTTTCTTT
CASSQGQGNTEAFF
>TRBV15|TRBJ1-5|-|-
TGTGCCACCGCGGGGGCCTGGGATCAGCCCCAGCATTTT
CATAGAWDQPQHF
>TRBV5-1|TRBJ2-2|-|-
TGCGCCAGCAGCTTGGGGCTAGAAGTCGGGGAGCTGTTTTTT
CASSLGLEVGELFF
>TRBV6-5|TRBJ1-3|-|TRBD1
TGTGCCAGCAAAAGACAGGGTGTGGACACCATATATTTT
CASKRQGVDTIYF
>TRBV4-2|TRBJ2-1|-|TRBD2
TGTGCCAGCAGCCAAGCGTCCGGCGGGAGATCGTCCGGTGAGCAGTTCTTC
CASSQASGGRSSGEQFF
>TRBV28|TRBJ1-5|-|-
TGTGCCAGCGGTGCGGTGGCGGGGGTGCAGGGGAATCAGCCCCAGCATTTT
CASGAVAGVQGNQPQHF
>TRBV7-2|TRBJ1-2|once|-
TGTGCCAGCAGCCAACCCCCAGGGGAGGGTGGCTACACCTTC
CASSQPPGEGGYTF
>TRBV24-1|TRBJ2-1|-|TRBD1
TGTGCCACCAGTCACGGGACAGATTACAATGAGCAGTTCTTC
CATSHGTDYNEQFF
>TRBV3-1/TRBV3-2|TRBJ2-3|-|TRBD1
TGTGCCAGCAGCCTCCTTGGGGCCGGATCAGGGGGTTCGGATACGCAGTATTTT
CASSLLGAGSGGSDTQYF
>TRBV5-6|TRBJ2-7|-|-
TGTGCCAGCAGCTTGGTGGCAGCCCAGGCGCAGTACTTC
CASSLVAAQAQYF
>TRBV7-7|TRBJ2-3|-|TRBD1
TGTGCCAGCAGCCGAGGGACAGGGAGCACAGATACGCAGTATTTT
CASSRGTGSTDTQYF
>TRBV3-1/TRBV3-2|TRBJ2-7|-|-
TGTGAAGGGGACGAGCAGTACTTC
CEGDEQYF
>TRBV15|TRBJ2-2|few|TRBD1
TGTGCCACCAGAAAGGGACAGCCCAACACCGGGGAGCTGTTTTTT
CATRKGQPNTGELFF
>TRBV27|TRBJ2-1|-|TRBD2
TGTGCCAGCAGTTTAAGGACTAGCTACAATGAGCAGTTCTTC
CASSLRTSYNEQFF